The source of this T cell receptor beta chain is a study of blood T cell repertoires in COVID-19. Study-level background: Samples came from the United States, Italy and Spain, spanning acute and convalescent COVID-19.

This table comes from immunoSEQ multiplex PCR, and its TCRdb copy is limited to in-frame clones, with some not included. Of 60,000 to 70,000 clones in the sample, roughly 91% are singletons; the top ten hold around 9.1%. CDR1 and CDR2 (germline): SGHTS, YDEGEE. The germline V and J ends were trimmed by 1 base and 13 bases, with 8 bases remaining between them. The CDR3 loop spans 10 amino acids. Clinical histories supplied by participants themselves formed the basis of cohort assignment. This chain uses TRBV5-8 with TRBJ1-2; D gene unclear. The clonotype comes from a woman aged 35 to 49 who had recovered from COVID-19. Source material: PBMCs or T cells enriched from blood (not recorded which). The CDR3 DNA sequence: TGTGCCAGCAGCTTGATATTCCCCACCTTC. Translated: CASSLIFPTF.